This T cell receptor beta chain derives from a study of post-analysis software for immune sequencing data. Study context: Progressive-relapsing, secondary progressive and relapsing-remitting multiple sclerosis were among the disease courses included. Whole-study findings and limits: Among multiple sclerosis patients, normalized Chao1 diversity was significantly below that of controls. About five TRBV segments were more frequent in patients than controls; TRBV5-6, TRBV5-1 and TRBV20-1 belonged to this group. With F measure, samples from one preparation batch clustered together strongly.

Unique molecular identifiers were present in the TCR beta cDNA libraries. Each sample of roughly 0.95 to 10 million input T cells yielded about 500,000 cDNA molecules, so each molecule approximated one T cell. TCRdb reanalysed the PCR reads using MiXCR and keeps one entry per CDR3 protein. The sample records approximately 770,000 distinct CDR3 sequences, about 45% being singletons. This CDR3 region has 9 residues. Germline CDR1 reads DFQATT; CDR2 reads SNEGSKA (reference sequence). Trimming pared 1 base from V and 10 bases from J, leaving 5 bases between. On this clonotype: The antigen remains unidentified.

This sequence originates from a girl between 10 and 17 years old with multiple sclerosis. The sequenced material came from blood. The chain is built from TRBV20-1 and TRBJ2-7; no definite D call. The CDR3 region has the DNA TGCAGTGCTAGAGGCCGACAGTACTTC. It codes for CSARGRQYF.